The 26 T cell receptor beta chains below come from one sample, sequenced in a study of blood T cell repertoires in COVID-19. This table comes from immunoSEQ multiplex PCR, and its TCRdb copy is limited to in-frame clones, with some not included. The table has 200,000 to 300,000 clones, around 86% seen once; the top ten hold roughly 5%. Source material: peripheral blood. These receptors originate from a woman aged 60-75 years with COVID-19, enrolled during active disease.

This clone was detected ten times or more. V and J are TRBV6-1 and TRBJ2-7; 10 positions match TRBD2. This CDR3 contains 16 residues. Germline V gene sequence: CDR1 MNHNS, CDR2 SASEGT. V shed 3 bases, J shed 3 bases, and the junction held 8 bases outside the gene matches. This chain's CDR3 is CASSDPSASGSYEQYF. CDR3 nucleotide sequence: TGTGCCAGCAGTGACCCATCGGCTAGCGGGAGCTACGAGCAGTACTTC.

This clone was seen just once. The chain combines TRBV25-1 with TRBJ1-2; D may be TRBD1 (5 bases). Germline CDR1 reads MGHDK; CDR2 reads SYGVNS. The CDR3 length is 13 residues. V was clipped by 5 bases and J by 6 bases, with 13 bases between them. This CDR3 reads CASSSPGDDGYTF. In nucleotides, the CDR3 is TGTGCCAGCAGTTCTCCGGGGGACGATGGCTACACCTTC.

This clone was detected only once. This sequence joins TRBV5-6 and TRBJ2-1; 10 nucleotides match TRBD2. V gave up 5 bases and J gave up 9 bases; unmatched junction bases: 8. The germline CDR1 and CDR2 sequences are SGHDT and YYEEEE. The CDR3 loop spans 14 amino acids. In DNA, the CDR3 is TGTGCCAGCAGAAAGCGGGAGGGCCTGGGTGAGCAGTTCTTC. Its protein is CASRKREGLGEQFF.

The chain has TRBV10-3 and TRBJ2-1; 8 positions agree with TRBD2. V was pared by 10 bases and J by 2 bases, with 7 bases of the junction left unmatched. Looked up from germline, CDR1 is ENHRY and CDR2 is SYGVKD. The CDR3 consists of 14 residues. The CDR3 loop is CATYGSGTYNEQFF. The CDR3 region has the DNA TGTGCCACCTATGGTAGCGGGACCTACAATGAGCAGTTCTTC.

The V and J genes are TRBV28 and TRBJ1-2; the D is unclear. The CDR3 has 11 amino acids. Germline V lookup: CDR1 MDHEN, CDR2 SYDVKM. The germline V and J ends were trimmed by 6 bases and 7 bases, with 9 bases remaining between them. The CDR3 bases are TGTGCCAGCAGGTCCCGGGGTGGCTACACCTTC. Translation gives CASRSRGGYTF.

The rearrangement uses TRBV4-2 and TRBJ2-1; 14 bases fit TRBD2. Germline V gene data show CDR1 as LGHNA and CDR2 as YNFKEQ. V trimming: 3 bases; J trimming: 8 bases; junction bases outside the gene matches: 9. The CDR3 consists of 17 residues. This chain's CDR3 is CASSHHPRGLAGDEQFF. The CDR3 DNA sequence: TGTGCCAGCAGCCACCACCCCAGGGGACTAGCGGGAGATGAGCAGTTCTTC.

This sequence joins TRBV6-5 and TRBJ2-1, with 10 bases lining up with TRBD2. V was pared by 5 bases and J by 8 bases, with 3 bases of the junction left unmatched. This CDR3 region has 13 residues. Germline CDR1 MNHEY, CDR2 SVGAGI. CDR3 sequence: CASSRTSGYEQFF. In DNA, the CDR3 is TGTGCCAGCAGTCGGACTAGCGGCTATGAGCAGTTCTTC.

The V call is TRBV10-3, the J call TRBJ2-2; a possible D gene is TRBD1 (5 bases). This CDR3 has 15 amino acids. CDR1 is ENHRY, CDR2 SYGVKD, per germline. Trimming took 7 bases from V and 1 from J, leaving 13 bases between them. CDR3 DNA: TGTGCCATCAAGAAGGCAGGGAAGAACACCGGGGAGCTGTTTTTT. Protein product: CAIKKAGKNTGELFF.

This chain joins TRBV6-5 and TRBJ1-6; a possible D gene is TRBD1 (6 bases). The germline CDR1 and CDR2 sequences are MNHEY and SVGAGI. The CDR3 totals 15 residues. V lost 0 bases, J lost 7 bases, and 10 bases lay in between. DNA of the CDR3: TGTGCCAGCAGTTACTCGTACAGGGAAAATTCACCCCTCCACTTT. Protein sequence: CASSYSYRENSPLHF.

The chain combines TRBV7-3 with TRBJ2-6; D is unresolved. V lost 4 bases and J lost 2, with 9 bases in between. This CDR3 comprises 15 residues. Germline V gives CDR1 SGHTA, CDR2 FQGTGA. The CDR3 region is CASSSNSAGANVLTF. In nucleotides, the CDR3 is TGTGCCAGCAGCTCGAACAGTGCTGGGGCCAACGTCCTGACTTTC.

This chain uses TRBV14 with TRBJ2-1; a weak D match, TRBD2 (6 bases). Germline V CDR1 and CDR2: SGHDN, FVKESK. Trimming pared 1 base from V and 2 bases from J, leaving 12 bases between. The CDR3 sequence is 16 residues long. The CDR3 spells CASSQGGGTTYNEQFF. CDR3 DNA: TGTGCCAGCAGCCAAGGAGGCGGGACGACCTACAATGAGCAGTTCTTC.

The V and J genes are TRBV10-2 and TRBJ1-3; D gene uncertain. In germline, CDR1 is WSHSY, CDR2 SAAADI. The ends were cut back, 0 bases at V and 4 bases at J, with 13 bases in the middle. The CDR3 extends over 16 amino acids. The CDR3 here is CASSESWQVDGNTIYF. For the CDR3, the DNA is TGCGCCAGCAGTGAGTCTTGGCAGGTTGACGGAAACACCATATATTTT.

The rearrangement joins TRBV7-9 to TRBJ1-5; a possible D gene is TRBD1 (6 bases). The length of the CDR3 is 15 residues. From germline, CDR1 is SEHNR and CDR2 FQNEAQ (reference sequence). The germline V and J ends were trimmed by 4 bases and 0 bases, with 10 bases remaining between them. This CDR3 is CASSSGGHSNQPQHF. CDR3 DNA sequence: TGTGCCAGCAGCTCCGGGGGGCATAGCAATCAGCCCCAGCATTTT.

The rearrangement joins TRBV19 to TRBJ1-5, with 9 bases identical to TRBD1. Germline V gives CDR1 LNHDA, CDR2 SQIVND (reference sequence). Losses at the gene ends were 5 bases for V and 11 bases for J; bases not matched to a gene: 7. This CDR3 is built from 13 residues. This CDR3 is CASSSGQGIAQHF. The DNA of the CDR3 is TGTGCCAGTAGTTCGGGACAGGGAATCGCCCAGCATTTT. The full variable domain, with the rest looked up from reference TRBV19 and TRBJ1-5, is DGGITQSPKYLFRKEGQNVTLSCEQNLNHDAMYWYRQDPGQGLRLIYYSQIVNDFQKGDIAEGYSVSREKKESFPLTVTSAQKNPTAFYLCASSSGQGIAQHFGDGTRLSIL.

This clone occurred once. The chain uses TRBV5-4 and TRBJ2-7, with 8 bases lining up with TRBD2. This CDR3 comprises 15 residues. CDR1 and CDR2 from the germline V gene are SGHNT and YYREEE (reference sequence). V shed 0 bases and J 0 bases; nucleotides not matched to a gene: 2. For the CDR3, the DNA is TGTGCCAGCAGCTTGGCCGGGACTAGCTCCTACGAGCAGTACTTC. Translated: CASSLAGTSSYEQYF.

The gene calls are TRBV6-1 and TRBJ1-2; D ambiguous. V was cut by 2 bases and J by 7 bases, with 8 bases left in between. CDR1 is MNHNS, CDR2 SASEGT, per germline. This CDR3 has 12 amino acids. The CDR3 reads CASSEFGPGYTF. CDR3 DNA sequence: TGTGCCAGCAGTGAATTTGGCCCTGGCTACACCTTC.

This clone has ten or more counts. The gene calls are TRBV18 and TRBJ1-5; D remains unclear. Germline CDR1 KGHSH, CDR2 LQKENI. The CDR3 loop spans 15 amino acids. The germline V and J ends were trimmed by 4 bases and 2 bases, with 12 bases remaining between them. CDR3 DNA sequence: TGTGCCAGCTCACTATACGAGGTTGGCAATCAGCCCCAGCATTTT. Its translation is CASSLYEVGNQPQHF.

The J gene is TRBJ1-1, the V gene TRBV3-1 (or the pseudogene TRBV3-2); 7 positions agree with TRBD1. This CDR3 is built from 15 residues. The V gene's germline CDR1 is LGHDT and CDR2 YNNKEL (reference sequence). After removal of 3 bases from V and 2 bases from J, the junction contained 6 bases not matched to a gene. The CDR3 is CASSQNRGPNTEAFF. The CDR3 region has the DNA TGTGCCAGCAGCCAGAACAGGGGCCCCAACACTGAAGCTTTCTTT.

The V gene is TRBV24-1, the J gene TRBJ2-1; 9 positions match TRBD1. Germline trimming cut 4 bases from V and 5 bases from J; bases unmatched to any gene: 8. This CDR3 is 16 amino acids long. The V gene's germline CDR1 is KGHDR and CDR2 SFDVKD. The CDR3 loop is CATSDPAGQGDNEQFF. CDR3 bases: TGTGCCACCAGTGACCCGGCGGGACAGGGTGACAATGAGCAGTTCTTC.

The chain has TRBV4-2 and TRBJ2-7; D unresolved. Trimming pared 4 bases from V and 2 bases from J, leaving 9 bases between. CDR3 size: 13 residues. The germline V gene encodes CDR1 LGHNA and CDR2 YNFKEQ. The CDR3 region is CASSRALPYEQYF. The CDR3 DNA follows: TGTGCCAGCAGCCGAGCCCTTCCCTACGAGCAGTACTTC.

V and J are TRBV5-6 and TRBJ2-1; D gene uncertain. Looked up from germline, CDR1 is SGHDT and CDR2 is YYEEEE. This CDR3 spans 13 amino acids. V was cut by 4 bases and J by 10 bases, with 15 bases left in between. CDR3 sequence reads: CASSQVGYREQFF. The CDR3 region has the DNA TGTGCCAGCAGCCAGGTAGGCTATCGGGAGCAGTTCTTC.

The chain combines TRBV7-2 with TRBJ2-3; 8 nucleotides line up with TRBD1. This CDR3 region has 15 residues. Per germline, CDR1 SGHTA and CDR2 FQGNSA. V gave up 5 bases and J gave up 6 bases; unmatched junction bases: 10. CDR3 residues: CASSRDRIQGDTQYF. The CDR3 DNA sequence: TGTGCCAGCAGCAGGGACAGGATACAGGGGGATACGCAGTATTTT.

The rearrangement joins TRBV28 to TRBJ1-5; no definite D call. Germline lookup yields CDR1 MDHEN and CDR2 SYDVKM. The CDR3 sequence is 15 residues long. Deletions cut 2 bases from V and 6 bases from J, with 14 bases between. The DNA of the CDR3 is TGTGCCAGCAGTTTACACGGAGAAAGAGTTCAGCCCCAGCATTTT. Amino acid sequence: CASSLHGERVQPQHF. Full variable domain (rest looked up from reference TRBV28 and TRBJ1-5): DVKVTQSSRYLVKRTGEKVFLECVQDMDHENMFWYRQDPGLGLRLIYFSYDVKMKEKGDIPEGYSVSREKKERFSLILESASTNQTSMYLCASSLHGERVQPQHFGDGTRLSIL.

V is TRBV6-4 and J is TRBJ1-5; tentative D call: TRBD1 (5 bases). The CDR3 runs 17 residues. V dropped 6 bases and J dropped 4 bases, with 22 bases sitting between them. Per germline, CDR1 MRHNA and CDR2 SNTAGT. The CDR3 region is CASSLSKVVGLNQPQHF. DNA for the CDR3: TGTGCCAGCAGCCTATCCAAGGTCGTGGGACTTAATCAGCCCCAGCATTTT.

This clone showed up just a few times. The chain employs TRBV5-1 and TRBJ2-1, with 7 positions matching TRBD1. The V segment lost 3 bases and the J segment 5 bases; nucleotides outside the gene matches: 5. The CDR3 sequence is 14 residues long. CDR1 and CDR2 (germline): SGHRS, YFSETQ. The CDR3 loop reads CASSSKGQNNEQFF. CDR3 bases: TGCGCCAGCAGCTCAAAGGGACAGAACAATGAGCAGTTCTTC.

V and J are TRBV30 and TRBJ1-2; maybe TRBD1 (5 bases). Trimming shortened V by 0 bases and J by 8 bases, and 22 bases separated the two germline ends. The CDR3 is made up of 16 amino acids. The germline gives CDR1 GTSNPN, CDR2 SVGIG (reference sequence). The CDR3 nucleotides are TGTGCCTGGAGTGTACGGGGTCCGAGGGGAGGTCGGGGCTACACCTTC. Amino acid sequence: CAWSVRGPRGGRGYTF.